The sample holds a few counts of the clone carrying this T cell receptor (beta chain). No antigen is known for it. This likely comes from a read error, as the CDR3 has no conserved phenylalanine or tryptophan at its end. The DNA is omitted, as the CDR3 cannot be located on it reliably, and the CDR3 follows TCRdb's listing. The data are from a study of CD8 T cells in ankylosing spondylitis. Whole-study findings and limits: Seemingly characteristic of ankylosing spondylitis blood was a TCR beta motif consisting of about 8 highly homologous variants.

MiXCR, applied by TCRdb to the 5' RACE reads, yields one record per CDR3 protein. Here the sample spans 700,000 to 1,000,000 distinct CDR3 sequences, 12% being singletons. The CDR3 has 11 residues if both end residues are counted. Looked up from germline, CDR1 is DFQATT and CDR2 is SNEGSKA (reference sequence). The source is a male donor with ankylosing spondylitis. Material: blood, either unsorted or a sorted T cell fraction (not recorded which). J is TRBJ1-4 and V is TRBV20-1; whether TRBD1, the table's D call, matches the DNA was not checked. The CDR3 reads CSARKTGASFA.